Given below is one TCR beta chain in context. Its specificity is unknown. The sample originates from a study of T cell repertoires in cytomegalovirus infection. The wider study: Public TCR beta signatures indicated both CMV infection and matching HLA type. Findings and caveats of the study: HLA-C-restricted CMV clonotypes gave the most frequent clonotype in two of eight donors. Of the TCR beta families, the public ones yielded a cumulative frequency that identified carriers of CMV plus the relevant HLA.

TCRdb redid the calling of the reads with MiXCR, one entry per CDR3 protein. The sample has some 220,000 distinct CDR3 sequences, less than 50% seen once; the top ten hold 55% to 60%. This CDR3 has 12 residues. Germline V gene lookup returns CDR1 SNHLY and CDR2 FYNNEI. Trimming shortened V by 9 bases and J by 0 bases, and 6 bases separated the two germline ends. The sequence derives from a human donor in good health (CMV status not recorded). Some clones in this sample may be carry-over from other donors' samples. The sample was CD8+ T cells from cultured PBMCs, taken from culture after CMV antigen stimulation. The chain uses TRBV2 and TRBJ2-1; D is ambiguous. This CDR3 reads CARKSSYNEQFF. DNA of the CDR3: TGTGCCAGAAAAAGCTCCTACAATGAGCAGTTCTTC.